The next 14 T cell receptor beta chains were all read from a single sample in a study of cytomegalovirus exposure and HLA in healthy donors. The study ran its PCR with 60 Vbeta and 13 Jbeta primers. TCRdb's table, derived via immunoSEQ multiplex PCR, lists solely in-frame clones and lacks some. The table lists about 190,000 clones. The sample taken for sequencing was PBMCs. These receptors were collected from a woman aged 30 to 39 in good health and CMV-seropositive.

The rearrangement links TRBV10-3 to TRBJ1-2; tentatively, D is TRBD1 (6 bases). Germline V gives CDR1 ENHRY, CDR2 SYGVKD. The CDR3 runs to 15 residues. Trimming removed 0 bases from V and 5 bases from J, with 13 bases in between. In DNA form, the CDR3 reads TGTGCCATCAGTGAGTCGGGACAAGGGCCTTATGGCTACACCTTC. Protein product: CAISESGQGPYGYTF.

This chain uses TRBV28 with TRBJ1-1; 10 bases are a match to TRBD1. Germline CDR1 and CDR2: MDHEN and SYDVKM. The CDR3 extends over 14 amino acids. With V trimmed by 4 bases and J by 5 bases, 4 bases remained unmatched. The CDR3 sequence: CASSSGTGATEAFF. CDR3 sequence (DNA): TGTGCCAGCAGTTCGGGGACAGGGGCGACTGAAGCTTTCTTT.

The V call is TRBV23-1, the J call TRBJ2-7; TRBD1 matches 7 bases. TRBV23-1 is known as an ORF, though its function is uncertain. CDR3 size: 14 residues. Trimming removed 2 bases from V and 5 bases from J; junction bases left unmatched: 6. Written as DNA, the CDR3 is TGCGCCAGCAGTCAAACGACAGGGATCCACGAGCAGTACTTC. Amino acid sequence: CASSQTTGIHEQYF.

This sequence joins TRBV11-2 and TRBJ2-7, with D perhaps matching TRBD1 (6 bases). Germline V gene lookup returns CDR1 SGHAT and CDR2 FQNNGV. There are 16 residues in the CDR3. V was cut by 6 bases and J by 3 bases, with 21 bases left in between. This CDR3 reads CASSPSATGDDYEQYF. CDR3 DNA: TGTGCCAGCAGTCCTTCCGCGACAGGAGATGACTACGAGCAGTACTTC.

The V and J genes are TRBV25-1 and TRBJ1-6; tentatively, D is TRBD1 (5 bases). The germline V gene has CDR1 MGHDK and CDR2 SYGVNS. The CDR3 is 18 amino acids. The ends were cut back, 2 bases at V and 1 base at J, with 15 bases in the middle. CDR3 sequence (DNA): TGTGCCAGCAGTGAAGTCCCCCGGGGGGGATCCTATAATTCACCCCTCCACTTT. It yields the protein CASSEVPRGGSYNSPLHF.

This rearrangement joins TRBV6-1 to TRBJ1-1; no definite D call. Germline V gene sequence: CDR1 MNHNS, CDR2 SASEGT. The CDR3 extends over 14 amino acids. Between the trimmed V and J ends, which lost 4 bases and 4 bases, there was a span of 13 bases. DNA of the CDR3: TGTGCCAGCAGTGCCTGGACTGGGAGCACTGAAGCTTTCTTT. Its protein product is CASSAWTGSTEAFF.

The chain has TRBV27 and TRBJ1-1; D not resolved. V lost 0 bases, J lost 3 bases, and 14 bases lay in between. This CDR3 is 16 amino acids long. The germline gives CDR1 MNHEY, CDR2 SMNVEV (reference sequence). DNA of the CDR3: TGTGCCAGCAGTTTATCTCCCGTACTGGAGGACACTGAAGCTTTCTTT. Its translation is CASSLSPVLEDTEAFF.

The chain has TRBV7-9 and TRBJ2-1; no clear D. The V and J ends lost 5 bases and 5 bases respectively, with 13 bases between them. The CDR3 contains 14 residues. Germline V gene sequence: CDR1 SEHNR, CDR2 FQNEAQ (reference sequence). The CDR3 DNA is TGTGCCAGCAGCCCCAACCTGCCAGACAATGAGCAGTTCTTC. This codes for CASSPNLPDNEQFF.

This chain links TRBV30 with TRBJ2-1; 10 positions agree with TRBD2. The CDR3 length is 16 residues. Germline V gene sequence: CDR1 GTSNPN, CDR2 SVGIG (reference sequence). V lost 1 base to trimming and J lost 6 bases; unmatched junction nucleotides: 9. The CDR3 DNA sequence: TGTGCCTGGAGTGCGGGATCTAGCGGGAGTGGCAATGAGCAGTTCTTC. Encoded protein: CAWSAGSSGSGNEQFF.

The chain combines TRBV7-6 with TRBJ2-7, with 9 bases fitting TRBD1. Germline lookup yields CDR1 SGHVS and CDR2 FNYEAQ. J was trimmed by 3 bases and V by 2 bases; bases with no gene match: 5. CDR3 length: 15 residues. CDR3 protein: CASSLSVTGGYEQYF. CDR3 bases: TGTGCCAGCAGCTTAAGCGTGACAGGGGGCTACGAGCAGTACTTC.

V and J are TRBV28 and TRBJ2-2; TRBD1 agrees at 10 bases. CDR1 and CDR2 from the germline V gene are MDHEN and SYDVKM. V lost 11 bases and J lost 1; bases outside the gene matches: 4. The CDR3 covers 14 residues. As DNA, the CDR3 is TGTGCCGCCTGGGACAGGGGGAACACCGGGGAGCTGTTTTTT. Its protein is CAAWDRGNTGELFF.

The CDR3, as DNA: TGTGCCAGCAGCTGGGGGGACAGGAGCTACGAGCAGTACTTC. Its protein is CASSWGDRSYEQYF. This sequence joins TRBV7-2 and TRBJ2-7, with 8 nucleotides matching TRBD1. CDR1 and CDR2 from the germline V gene are SGHTA and FQGNSA. With V trimmed by 4 bases and J by 3 bases, 5 bases remained unmatched. The CDR3 runs to 14 residues.

As concerns this clone: The same CDR3 arises from other DNA sequences in this sample as well. V and J are TRBV10-3 and TRBJ1-5; perhaps TRBD1 as D (6 bases). The CDR3 contains 15 residues. Germline CDR1 reads ENHRY; CDR2 reads SYGVKD. V lost 0 bases to trimming and J lost 2 bases, with 8 bases between them. CDR3 loop: CAISESRGGNQPQHF. CDR3 nucleotides: TGTGCCATCAGTGAGTCCAGGGGCGGCAATCAGCCCCAGCATTTT.

This rearrangement joins TRBV6-5 to TRBJ2-3; 7 bases are shared with TRBD1. The CDR3 is made up of 15 amino acids. V shed 6 bases and J 3 bases; nucleotides not matched to a gene: 9. Germline V gene data show CDR1 as MNHEY and CDR2 as SVGAGI. The chain's CDR3 is CASRHRQGGTDTQYF. CDR3 nucleotides: TGTGCCAGCAGACATCGACAGGGTGGTACAGATACGCAGTATTTT.